The source of this T cell receptor (beta chain) is a study of OX40 agonist ivuxolimab in advanced cancers. Study in general: Recorded diagnoses for dose-escalation patients were hepatocellular carcinoma, melanoma, renal cell or head and neck cancer. A mean age of roughly 60 years, range about 20 to 85, was recorded, and about 83% were male.

This clone has just one count. Other nucleotide sequences in the sample specify the same CDR3. Germline V gene data show CDR1 as SEHNR and CDR2 as FQNEAQ (reference sequence). Between the trimmed V and J ends, which lost 1 base and 3 bases, there was a span of 7 bases. CDR3 length: 13 residues. Some clones are missing from TCRdb's copy, which holds only in-frame ones; the method was immunoSEQ multiplex PCR. The data contain 55,000 to 80,000 clones, roughly 89% of them seen just once; the ten biggest clones take up 4.5% to 5.5%. The material was CD4+ or CD8+ T cells sorted from blood, obtained in a trial of the OX40 agonist ivuxolimab. The chain has TRBV7-9 and TRBJ2-7; D remains ambiguous. The clonotype comes from an adult with an advanced solid tumor such as melanoma, head and neck, liver or kidney cancer. The CDR3 bases are TGTGCCAGCAGCTTAGGAGACGGCTACGAGCAGTACTTC. This sequence encodes CASSLGDGYEQYF.